Presented here are 20 T cell receptor beta chains from one specimen sequenced in a study of shared clonotypes between healthy human individuals. Sequencing used immunoSEQ multiplex PCR; TCRdb keeps in-frame clones, though not all of them. The data show some 2.1 million clones, approximately 95% seen once. Material for sequencing was naive CD4+ T cells sorted from blood. The subset is: CD45RA+ positively selected. These TCRs come from a man younger than 35 in good health.

V usage is TRBV7-8 and J usage is TRBJ1-4, with 7 positions matching TRBD1. J gave up 6 bases and V 1 base, and 8 bases lay outside the gene matches. CDR1 and CDR2 (germline): SGHVS, FQNEAQ. The CDR3 is 16 residues long. CDR3 sequence (DNA): TGTGCCAGCAGCTTAGATCCGAGACAGGGTGATGAAAAACTGTTTTTT. Protein sequence: CASSLDPRQGDEKLFF.

This chain joins TRBV15 and TRBJ1-2, with 7 nucleotides matching TRBD1. J gave up 9 bases and V 0 bases, and 10 bases lay outside the gene matches. Germline CDR1 is LNHNV and CDR2 is YYDKDF (reference sequence). The CDR3 is 15 amino acids. CDR3 residues: CATSRDRGTVISYTF. The DNA of the CDR3 is TGTGCCACCAGCAGAGATCGTGGGACAGTCATTAGCTACACCTTC.

This clone came up once. V is TRBV30 and J is TRBJ1-5, with TRBD1 identical over 7 bases. CDR3 length: 12 amino acids. The J segment lost 4 bases and the V segment lost 8 bases, leaving 5 bases of the junction unmatched. The germline V gene encodes CDR1 GTSNPN and CDR2 SVGIG (reference sequence). The CDR3 DNA sequence: TGTGCCGGAGGGGGCCAAAATCAGCCCCAGCATTTT. Translated, it gives CAGGGQNQPQHF. Combining the CDR3 with reference TRBV30 and TRBJ1-5 gives the whole variable domain SQTIHQWPATLVQPVGSPLSLECTVEGTSNPNLYWYRQAAGRGLQLLFYSVGIGQISSEVPQNLSASRPQDRQFILSSKKLLLSDSGFYLCAGGGQNQPQHFGDGTRLSIL.

The chain is built from TRBV19 and TRBJ2-1, with a possible D match to TRBD2 (6 bases). The germline V gene encodes CDR1 LNHDA and CDR2 SQIVND (reference sequence). The V and J ends lost 4 bases and 6 bases respectively, with 13 bases between them. The CDR3 extends over 14 amino acids. For the CDR3, the DNA is TGTGCCAGTAGTAGGGGGGTCCAATCCAATGAGCAGTTCTTC. This sequence encodes CASSRGVQSNEQFF. The whole variable domain, filled in from reference TRBV19 and TRBJ2-1, reads DGGITQSPKYLFRKEGQNVTLSCEQNLNHDAMYWYRQDPGQGLRLIYYSQIVNDFQKGDIAEGYSVSREKKESFPLTVTSAQKNPTAFYLCASSRGVQSNEQFFGPGTRLTVL.

This chain uses TRBV10-1 with TRBJ2-1; possibly TRBD2 for D (6 bases). Per germline, CDR1 WNHNN and CDR2 SYGVQD (reference sequence). Deletions cut 5 bases from V and 4 bases from J, with 9 bases between. The CDR3 contains 13 residues. As DNA, the CDR3 is TGCGCCAGCAGTCCGGGGGTATACAATGAGCAGTTCTTC. It translates to CASSPGVYNEQFF.

The genes are TRBV5-1 and TRBJ2-7, with D uncertain. V dropped 0 bases and J dropped 1 base, with 11 bases sitting between them. In germline, CDR1 is SGHRS, CDR2 YFSETQ. The CDR3 is made up of 15 amino acids. As DNA, the CDR3 is TGCGCCAGCAGCTTGGTCCTCGAGTCATCCTACGAGCAGTACTTC. It encodes CASSLVLESSYEQYF.

This sequence joins TRBV9 and TRBJ1-1; D is unresolved. Per germline, CDR1 SGDLS and CDR2 YYNGEE. This CDR3 is built from 14 residues. V was cut by 0 bases and J by 2 bases, with 8 bases left in between. The CDR3 DNA reads as TGTGCCAGCAGCGTAGACAGCGCAAACACTGAAGCTTTCTTT. Protein: CASSVDSANTEAFF. Drawing the rest from reference TRBV9 and TRBJ1-1, the complete variable domain is DSGVTQTPKHLITATGQRVTLRCSPRSGDLSVYWYQQSLDQGLQFLIQYYNGEERAKGNILERFSAQQFPDLHSELNLSSLELGDSALYFCASSVDSANTEAFFGQGTRLTVV.

The rearrangement links TRBV10-3 to TRBJ2-3; D is ambiguous. The V and J ends lost 6 bases and 2 bases respectively, with 12 bases between them. There are 14 residues in the CDR3. The germline V gene has CDR1 ENHRY and CDR2 SYGVKD. In DNA form, the CDR3 reads TGTGCCATCAGAGGGTCATACCCCACAGATACGCAGTATTTT. Protein product: CAIRGSYPTDTQYF.

This chain connects TRBV10-3 to TRBJ2-3; D is perhaps TRBD2 (5 bases). Germline V lookup: CDR1 ENHRY, CDR2 SYGVKD. Trimming took 4 bases from V and 1 from J, leaving 18 bases between them. CDR3 length: 17 residues. The DNA for the CDR3 is TGTGCCATCAGTGGAGGGTTCGGGGTGAGGGGCACAGATACGCAGTATTTT. The encoded protein is CAISGGFGVRGTDTQYF.

The rearrangement uses TRBV19 and TRBJ2-2; no clear D. The CDR3 length is 14 residues. Germline loops: CDR1 LNHDA, CDR2 SQIVND (reference sequence). V lost 5 bases to trimming and J lost 6 bases, with 13 bases between them. The CDR3, as DNA: TGTGCCAGTAGTGACCTAGGACGCGCCGGGGAGCTGTTTTTT. Its protein product is CASSDLGRAGELFF. The full variable domain, with the rest looked up from reference TRBV19 and TRBJ2-2, is DGGITQSPKYLFRKEGQNVTLSCEQNLNHDAMYWYRQDPGQGLRLIYYSQIVNDFQKGDIAEGYSVSREKKESFPLTVTSAQKNPTAFYLCASSDLGRAGELFFGEGSRLTVL.

This chain joins TRBV2 and TRBJ1-1, with a tentative D call TRBD1 (6 bases). The CDR3 consists of 15 residues. V was cut by 7 bases and J by 5 bases, with 20 bases left in between. Germline V gene lookup returns CDR1 SNHLY and CDR2 FYNNEI. CDR3 loop: CASTLVGGEGTEAFF. In DNA, the CDR3 is TGTGCCAGCACCCTGGTCGGGGGCGAGGGGACTGAAGCTTTCTTT.

The chain uses TRBV27 and TRBJ2-1; D may be TRBD2 (6 bases). The germline V and J ends were trimmed by 1 base and 9 bases, with 10 bases remaining between them. In germline, CDR1 is MNHEY, CDR2 SMNVEV (reference sequence). This CDR3 has 13 residues. The DNA of the CDR3 is TGTGCCAGCAGTTTATGGGCGGGGATTGAGCAGTTCTTC. Translation: CASSLWAGIEQFF.

The genes are TRBV5-6 and TRBJ2-3; D possibly corresponds to TRBD2 (6 bases). Looked up from germline, CDR1 is SGHDT and CDR2 is YYEEEE. This CDR3 is built from 16 residues. V was shortened by 4 bases and J by 0 bases, with 15 bases between the two germline ends. CDR3: CASSPPPGTSTDTQYF. CDR3 sequence (DNA): TGTGCCAGCAGCCCCCCGCCCGGGACTAGCACAGATACGCAGTATTTT.

The chain has TRBV5-8 and TRBJ2-7; 9 bases are a match to TRBD2. The junction had 15 bases not matched to a gene; V was cut back by 5 bases and J by 9 bases. This CDR3 has 15 amino acids. Germline V gives CDR1 SGHTS, CDR2 YDEGEE. The CDR3 here is CASRTEEAGGPTQYF. DNA for the CDR3: TGTGCCAGCAGGACTGAGGAGGCGGGAGGGCCCACGCAGTACTTC.

This clone was seen once. The chain combines TRBV11-2 with TRBJ1-5; 8 nucleotides align to TRBD1. CDR1 SGHAT and CDR2 FQNNGV come from the germline V gene. The CDR3 length is 14 residues. The trim removed 5 bases at V and 7 bases at J, leaving 7 bases unmatched. The DNA of the CDR3 is TGTGCCAGCAGCCTGACAGGGGCCGCGCAGCCCCAGCATTTT. As protein: CASSLTGAAQPQHF.

This chain connects TRBV28 to TRBJ2-3; D ambiguous. The length of the CDR3 is 15 residues. The germline CDR1 and CDR2 sequences are MDHEN and SYDVKM. Trimming stripped 1 base from V and 4 bases from J, with 12 bases between. The CDR3 nucleotides are TGTGCCAGCAGTTTATTGGCTCCCCGCCCAGATACGCAGTATTTT. It codes for CASSLLAPRPDTQYF.

This sequence joins TRBV10-1 and TRBJ2-7; tentatively, D is TRBD2 (6 bases). With 4 bases removed from V and 5 bases from J, the gap between germline ends came to 18 bases. Germline V CDR1 and CDR2: WNHNN, SYGVQD (reference sequence). This CDR3 has 15 amino acids. The CDR3 is CASSVRDSKDDEQYF. The CDR3 DNA reads as TGCGCCAGCAGTGTCCGGGACTCCAAGGACGACGAGCAGTACTTC.

The chain links TRBV7-9 to TRBJ1-1, with D unresolved. There are 14 residues in the CDR3. Germline V lookup: CDR1 SEHNR, CDR2 FQNEAQ (reference sequence). Trimming removed 5 bases at V and 4 bases at J, with 14 bases between. This CDR3 reads CASSRALEGTEAFF. CDR3 DNA sequence: TGTGCCAGCAGCCGAGCCCTGGAAGGCACTGAAGCTTTCTTT.

V and J are TRBV19 and TRBJ1-1; no clear D. The CDR3 is made up of 13 amino acids. V was clipped by 4 bases and J by 6 bases, with 12 bases between them. From germline, CDR1 is LNHDA and CDR2 SQIVND (reference sequence). The CDR3 sequence is CASSTFFGSEAFF. CDR3 nucleotides: TGTGCCAGTAGTACCTTCTTCGGGTCTGAAGCTTTCTTT. Full variable domain (remainder filled in from reference TRBV19 and TRBJ1-1): DGGITQSPKYLFRKEGQNVTLSCEQNLNHDAMYWYRQDPGQGLRLIYYSQIVNDFQKGDIAEGYSVSREKKESFPLTVTSAQKNPTAFYLCASSTFFGSEAFFGQGTRLTVV.

This sequence joins TRBV4-1 and TRBJ1-1; D is possibly TRBD1 (6 bases). The CDR3 totals 14 residues. Deletions cut 0 bases from V and 10 bases from J, with 15 bases between. CDR1 MGHRA and CDR2 YSYEKL come from the germline V gene. The CDR3 protein is CASSQDRGAMGAFF. The CDR3 DNA sequence: TGCGCCAGCAGCCAAGATCGGGGGGCAATGGGAGCTTTCTTT.